Below, 14 T cell receptor beta chains from the same sample are listed, as sequenced in a study of T-cell memory formation after mild COVID-19. MiXCR, run by TCRdb on the 5' RACE reads, gives a single entry per CDR3 protein. Of 350,000 to 450,000 distinct CDR3 sequences in the sample, around 18% were seen once. The source material was PBMCs or a T cell subset sorted from them (not recorded which). The receptor source for this set is an adult woman who had mild COVID-19 (a few samples of this study predate the infection). Cell type and time point are not known.

CDR3 sequence: CASSLSPTGTGREQYF. For the CDR3, the DNA is TGTGCCAGCAGTTTATCGCCTACCGGGACAGGGCGCGAGCAGTACTTC. This chain connects TRBV27 to TRBJ2-7, with TRBD1 matching over 9 bases. The V segment lost 0 bases and the J segment 6 bases; nucleotides outside the gene matches: 9. This CDR3 has 16 amino acids. Germline V gives CDR1 MNHEY, CDR2 SMNVEV (reference sequence).

In its sample, this clonotype was seen a few times. The J gene is TRBJ1-5, the V gene TRBV6-5; D unresolved. Germline V lookup: CDR1 MNHEY, CDR2 SVGAGI. V was cut by 0 bases and J by 0 bases, with 6 bases left in between. This CDR3 spans 15 amino acids. The chain's CDR3 is CASSYSKVSNQPQHF. The CDR3 DNA reads TGTGCCAGCAGTTACTCGAAAGTTAGCAATCAGCCCCAGCATTTT.

This clonotype was counted between two and nine times. The chain recombines TRBV24-1 with TRBJ2-1; TRBD2 agrees at 9 bases. The V gene's germline CDR1 is KGHDR and CDR2 SFDVKD. V was pared by 4 bases and J by 6 bases, with 6 bases of the junction left unmatched. CDR3 length: 15 amino acids. This chain's CDR3 is CATSDLAGIGNEQFF. The CDR3 region has the DNA TGTGCCACCAGTGACCTAGCGGGGATCGGCAATGAGCAGTTCTTC.

This clonotype has more than one count but fewer than ten. The chain has TRBV20-1 and TRBJ2-1, with no clear D. Trimming left V 6 bases short and J 10 bases short, with 13 bases between. The germline V gene encodes CDR1 DFQATT and CDR2 SNEGSKA (reference sequence). This CDR3 is 11 amino acids long. The CDR3 region has the DNA TGCAGTGCCCCTGACCACGCGGAGCAGTTCTTC. Protein: CSAPDHAEQFF.

The J gene is TRBJ2-3, the V gene TRBV7-2, with 13 bases that match TRBD2. CDR3 length: 18 residues. V shed 3 bases and J 1 base; nucleotides not matched to a gene: 7. Germline assignment: CDR1 SGHTA and CDR2 FQGNSA. CDR3 region: CASSFGLAGATRTDTQYF. The CDR3 DNA reads TGTGCCAGCAGCTTCGGACTAGCGGGAGCGACCCGCACAGATACGCAGTATTTT.

This clonotype was recorded many times. The gene calls are TRBV20-1 and TRBJ2-7; no definite D call. The CDR3 extends over 12 amino acids. Looked up from germline, CDR1 is DFQATT and CDR2 is SNEGSKA (reference sequence). V shed 0 bases and J shed 3 bases, with 6 bases lying between them. The CDR3 DNA reads TGCAGTGCTAGAGAGACAAGCTACGAGCAGTACTTC. The encoded protein is CSARETSYEQYF.

The chain couples TRBV12-3 or TRBV12-4 to TRBJ2-1, with D uncertain. V was shortened by 6 bases and J by 6 bases, with 9 bases between the two germline ends. The CDR3 runs 12 residues. CDR3 bases: TGTGCCAGCAGCCCACCCCTCAATGAGCAGTTCTTC. Translation gives CASSPPLNEQFF.

This clonotype turned up a few times. The CDR3 region has the DNA TGTGCCAGCAGTCCGGGACAGTTAATCCAAGAGACCCAGTACTTC. Translation: CASSPGQLIQETQYF. This rearrangement joins TRBV6-5 to TRBJ2-5, with TRBD1 matching over 7 bases. Losses at the gene ends were 5 bases for V and 1 base for J; bases not matched to a gene: 7. The germline V gene has CDR1 MNHEY and CDR2 SVGAGI. The CDR3 sequence is 15 residues long.

The rearrangement uses TRBV20-1 and TRBJ1-2, with 7 nucleotides matching TRBD1. This CDR3 is built from 13 residues. V trimming: 3 bases; J trimming: 5 bases; junction bases outside the gene matches: 6. Germline V gives CDR1 DFQATT, CDR2 SNEGSKA (reference sequence). The CDR3 DNA sequence: TGCAGTGCTAGCCAGGACAGGTCTTATGGCTACACCTTC. Residues: CSASQDRSYGYTF.

This clonotype occurred many times. V gene TRBV29-1 combines with J gene TRBJ2-1; D not certain. The CDR3 extends over 14 amino acids. The V gene's germline CDR1 is SQVTM and CDR2 ANQGSEA. V was pared by 8 bases and J by 5 bases, with 19 bases between. The CDR3 loop is CSSIKFGFNNEQFF. The CDR3 nucleotides read TGCAGCTCAATAAAATTCGGGTTTAACAATGAGCAGTTCTTC.

The chain couples TRBV12-3 or TRBV12-4 to TRBJ1-3; D call uncertain. The CDR3 extends over 17 amino acids. Trimming removed 6 bases from V and 0 bases from J, with 18 bases in between. CDR3 sequence (DNA): TGTGCCAGCAGCCCTCAAGCGAAGGTCCCCTCTGGAAACACCATATATTTT. It encodes CASSPQAKVPSGNTIYF.

In this sample, this clonotype turned up many times. The chain uses TRBV12-3 or TRBV12-4 and TRBJ2-5; a weak D match, TRBD1 (6 bases). The CDR3 is 15 amino acids. Trimming pared 1 base from V and 1 base from J, leaving 10 bases between. The CDR3 here is CASSLVGRGQETQYF. The CDR3 coding sequence is TGTGCCAGCAGTTTAGTGGGCAGGGGCCAAGAGACCCAGTACTTC.

This clonotype was counted at least ten times. The V call is TRBV27, the J call TRBJ1-4; the D gene is possibly TRBD1 (5 bases). Germline-derived CDR1 and CDR2 are MNHEY and SMNVEV (reference sequence). The CDR3 spans 15 residues. The V gene lost 1 base and the J gene lost 10 bases, with 16 bases spanning the gap. CDR3 DNA: TGTGCCAGCAGTTTATGGGGCCAGTTCGGCTCAAAACTGTTTTTT. Its protein is CASSLWGQFGSKLFF.

The gene calls are TRBV29-1 and TRBJ2-1; D gene unclear. This CDR3 spans 13 amino acids. V shed 4 bases and J shed 4 bases, with 11 bases lying between them. CDR1 and CDR2 from the germline V gene are SQVTM and ANQGSEA. The CDR3 DNA is TGCAGCGTTGGACAAACTACTTACAATGAGCAGTTCTTC. Protein product: CSVGQTTYNEQFF.